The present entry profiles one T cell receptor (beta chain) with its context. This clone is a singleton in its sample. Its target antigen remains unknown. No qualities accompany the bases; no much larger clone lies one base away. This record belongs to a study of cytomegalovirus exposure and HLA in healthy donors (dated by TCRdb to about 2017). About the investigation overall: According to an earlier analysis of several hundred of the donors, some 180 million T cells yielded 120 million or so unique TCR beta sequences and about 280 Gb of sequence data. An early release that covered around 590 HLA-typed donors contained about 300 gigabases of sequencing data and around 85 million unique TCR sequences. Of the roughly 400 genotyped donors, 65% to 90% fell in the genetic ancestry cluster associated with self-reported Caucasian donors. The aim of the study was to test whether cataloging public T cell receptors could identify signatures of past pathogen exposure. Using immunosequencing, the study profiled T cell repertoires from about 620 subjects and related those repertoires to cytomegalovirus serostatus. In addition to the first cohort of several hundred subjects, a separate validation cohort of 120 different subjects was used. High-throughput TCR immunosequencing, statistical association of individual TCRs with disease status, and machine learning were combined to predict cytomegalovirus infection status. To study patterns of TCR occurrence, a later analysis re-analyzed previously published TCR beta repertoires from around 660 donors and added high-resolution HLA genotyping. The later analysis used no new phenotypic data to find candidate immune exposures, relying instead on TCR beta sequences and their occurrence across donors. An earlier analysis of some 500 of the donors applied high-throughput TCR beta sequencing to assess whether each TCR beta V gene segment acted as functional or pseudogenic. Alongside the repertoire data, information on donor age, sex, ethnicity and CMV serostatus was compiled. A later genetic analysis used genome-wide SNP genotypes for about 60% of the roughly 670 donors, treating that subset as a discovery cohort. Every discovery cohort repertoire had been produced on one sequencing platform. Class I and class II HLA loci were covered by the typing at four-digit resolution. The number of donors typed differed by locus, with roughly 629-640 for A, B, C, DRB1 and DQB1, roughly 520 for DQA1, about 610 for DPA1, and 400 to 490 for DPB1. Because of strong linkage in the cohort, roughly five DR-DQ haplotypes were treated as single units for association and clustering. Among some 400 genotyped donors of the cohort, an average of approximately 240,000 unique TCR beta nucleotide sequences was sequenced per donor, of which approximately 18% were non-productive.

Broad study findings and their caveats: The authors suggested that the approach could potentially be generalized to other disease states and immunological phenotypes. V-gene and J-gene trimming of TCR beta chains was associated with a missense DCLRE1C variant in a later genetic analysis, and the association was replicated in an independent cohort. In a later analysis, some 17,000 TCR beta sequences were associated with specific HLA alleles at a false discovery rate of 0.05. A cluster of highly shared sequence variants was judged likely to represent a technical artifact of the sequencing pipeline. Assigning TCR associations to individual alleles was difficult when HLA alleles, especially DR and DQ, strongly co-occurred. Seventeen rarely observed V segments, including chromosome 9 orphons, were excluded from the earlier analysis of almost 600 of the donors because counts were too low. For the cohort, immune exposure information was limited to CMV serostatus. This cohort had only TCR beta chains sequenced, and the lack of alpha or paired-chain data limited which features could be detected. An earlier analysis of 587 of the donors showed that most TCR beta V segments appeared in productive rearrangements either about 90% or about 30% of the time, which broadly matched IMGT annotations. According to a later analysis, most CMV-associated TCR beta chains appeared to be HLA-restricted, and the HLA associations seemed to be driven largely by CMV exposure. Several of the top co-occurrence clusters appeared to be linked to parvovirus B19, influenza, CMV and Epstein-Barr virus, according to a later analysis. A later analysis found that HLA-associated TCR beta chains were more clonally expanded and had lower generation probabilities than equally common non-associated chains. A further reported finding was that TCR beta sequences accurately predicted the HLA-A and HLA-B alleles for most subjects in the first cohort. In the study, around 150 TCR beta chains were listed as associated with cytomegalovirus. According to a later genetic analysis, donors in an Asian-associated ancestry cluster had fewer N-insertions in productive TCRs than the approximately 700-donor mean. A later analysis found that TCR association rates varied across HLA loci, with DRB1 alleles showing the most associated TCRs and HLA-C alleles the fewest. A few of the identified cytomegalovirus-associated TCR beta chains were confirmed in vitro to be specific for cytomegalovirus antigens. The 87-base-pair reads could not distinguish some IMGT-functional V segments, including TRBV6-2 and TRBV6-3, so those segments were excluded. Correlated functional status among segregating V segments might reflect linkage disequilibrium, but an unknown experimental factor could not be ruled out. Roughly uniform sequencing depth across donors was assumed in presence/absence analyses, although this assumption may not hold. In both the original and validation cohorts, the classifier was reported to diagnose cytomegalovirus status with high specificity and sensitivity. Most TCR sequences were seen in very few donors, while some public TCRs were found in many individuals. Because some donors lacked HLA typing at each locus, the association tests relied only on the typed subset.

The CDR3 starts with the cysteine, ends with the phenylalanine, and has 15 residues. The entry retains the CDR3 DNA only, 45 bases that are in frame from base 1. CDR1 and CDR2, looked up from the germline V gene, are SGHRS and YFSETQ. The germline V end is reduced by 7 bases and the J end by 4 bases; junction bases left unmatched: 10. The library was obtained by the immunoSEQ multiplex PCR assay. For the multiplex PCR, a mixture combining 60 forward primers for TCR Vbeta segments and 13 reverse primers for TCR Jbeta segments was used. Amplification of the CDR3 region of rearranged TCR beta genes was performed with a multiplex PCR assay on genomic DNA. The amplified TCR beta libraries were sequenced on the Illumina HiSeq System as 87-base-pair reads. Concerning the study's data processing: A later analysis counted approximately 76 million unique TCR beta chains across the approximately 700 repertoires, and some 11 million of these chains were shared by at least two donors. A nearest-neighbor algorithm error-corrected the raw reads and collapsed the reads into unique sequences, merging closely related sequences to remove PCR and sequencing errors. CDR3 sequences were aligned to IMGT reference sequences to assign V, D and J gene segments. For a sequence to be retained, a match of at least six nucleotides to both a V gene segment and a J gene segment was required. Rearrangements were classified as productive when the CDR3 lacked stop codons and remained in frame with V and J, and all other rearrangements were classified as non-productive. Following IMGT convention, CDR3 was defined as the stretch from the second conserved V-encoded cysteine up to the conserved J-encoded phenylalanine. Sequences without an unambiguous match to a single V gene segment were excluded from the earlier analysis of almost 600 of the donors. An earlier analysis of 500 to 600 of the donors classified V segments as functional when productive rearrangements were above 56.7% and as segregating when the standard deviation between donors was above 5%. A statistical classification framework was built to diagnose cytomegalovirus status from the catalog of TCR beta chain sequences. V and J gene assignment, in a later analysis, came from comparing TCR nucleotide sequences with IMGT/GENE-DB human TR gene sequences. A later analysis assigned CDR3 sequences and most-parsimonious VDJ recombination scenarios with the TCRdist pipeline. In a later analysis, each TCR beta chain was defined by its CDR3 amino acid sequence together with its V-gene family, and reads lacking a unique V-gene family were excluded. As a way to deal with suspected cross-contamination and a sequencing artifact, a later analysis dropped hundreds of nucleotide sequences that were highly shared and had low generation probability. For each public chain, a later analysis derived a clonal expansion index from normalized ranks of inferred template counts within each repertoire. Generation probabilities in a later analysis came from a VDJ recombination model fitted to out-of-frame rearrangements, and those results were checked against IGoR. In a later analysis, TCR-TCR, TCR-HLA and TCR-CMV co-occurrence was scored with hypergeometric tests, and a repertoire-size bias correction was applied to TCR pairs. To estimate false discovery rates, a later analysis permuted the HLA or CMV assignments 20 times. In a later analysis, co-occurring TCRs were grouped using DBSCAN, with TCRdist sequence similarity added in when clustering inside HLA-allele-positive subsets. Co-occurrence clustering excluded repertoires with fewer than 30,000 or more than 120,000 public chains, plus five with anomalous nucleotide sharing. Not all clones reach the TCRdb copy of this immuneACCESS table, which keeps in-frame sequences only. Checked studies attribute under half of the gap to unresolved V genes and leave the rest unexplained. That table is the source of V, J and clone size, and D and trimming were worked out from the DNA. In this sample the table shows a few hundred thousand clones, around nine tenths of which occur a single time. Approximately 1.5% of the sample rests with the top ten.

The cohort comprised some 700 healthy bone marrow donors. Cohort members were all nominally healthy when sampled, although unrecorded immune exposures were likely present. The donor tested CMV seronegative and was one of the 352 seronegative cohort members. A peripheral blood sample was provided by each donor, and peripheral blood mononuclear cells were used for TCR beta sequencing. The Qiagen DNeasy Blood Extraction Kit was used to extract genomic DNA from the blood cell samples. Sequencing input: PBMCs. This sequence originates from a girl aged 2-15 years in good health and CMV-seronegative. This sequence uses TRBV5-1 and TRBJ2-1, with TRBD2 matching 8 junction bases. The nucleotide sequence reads TGCGCCAGCTTTGGTCTGAGCGGGGGATACAATGAGCAGTTCTTC. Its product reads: CASFGLSGGYNEQFF. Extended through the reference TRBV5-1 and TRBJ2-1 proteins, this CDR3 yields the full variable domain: KAGVTQTPRYLIKTRGQQVTLSCSPISGHRSVSWYQQTPGQGLQFLFEYFSETQRNKGNFPGRFSGRQFSNSRSEMNVSTLELGDSALYLCASFGLSGGYNEQFFGPGTRLTVL.